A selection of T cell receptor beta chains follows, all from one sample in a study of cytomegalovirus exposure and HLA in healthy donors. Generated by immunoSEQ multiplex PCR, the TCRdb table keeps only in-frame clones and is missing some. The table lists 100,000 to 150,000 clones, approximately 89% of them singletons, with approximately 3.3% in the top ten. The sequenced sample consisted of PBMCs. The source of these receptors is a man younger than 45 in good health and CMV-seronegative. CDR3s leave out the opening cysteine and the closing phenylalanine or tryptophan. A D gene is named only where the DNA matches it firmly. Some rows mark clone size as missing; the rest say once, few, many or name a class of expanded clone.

CDR3: ASRALANYGYT
J: TRBJ1-2
D: NA
size: NA
V: TRBV19

CDR3: ASSFQGSSTEAF
J: TRBJ1-1
D: NA
size: NA
V: TRBV7-3

CDR3: ASSTSDSNTGELF
J: TRBJ2-2
D: TRBD2
size: NA
V: TRBV6-4

CDR3: AIRAGTGTNEQF
J: TRBJ2-1
D: TRBD1
size: NA
V: TRBV10-3

CDR3: ASSRRVAEAF
J: TRBJ1-1
D: NA
size: NA
V: TRBV5-6

CDR3: ASSFDSLDQPQH
J: TRBJ1-5
D: NA
size: NA
V: TRBV6-1

CDR3: ASSLEQGSTDTQY
J: TRBJ2-3
D: NA
size: NA
V: TRBV5-1

CDR3: ASSFSGTGGSYEQY
J: TRBJ2-7
D: TRBD1
size: NA
V: TRBV27

CDR3: ASGRQARETQY
J: TRBJ2-5
D: NA
size: once
V: TRBV27

CDR3: ASSVGTSGGSSGANVLT
J: TRBJ2-6
D: TRBD2
size: NA
V: TRBV9

CDR3: ASSQSQTDNQPQH
J: TRBJ1-5
D: NA
size: NA
V: TRBV4-1

CDR3: ASRGRGSGPLH
J: TRBJ1-6
D: NA
size: NA
V: TRBV6-5

CDR3: ASSPPGGYEQY
J: TRBJ2-7
D: NA
size: once
V: TRBV18

CDR3: ASSESSMNTEAF
J: TRBJ1-1
D: NA
size: NA
V: TRBV6-4

CDR3: ASSYAREITDTQY
J: TRBJ2-3
D: NA
size: NA
V: TRBV27

CDR3: SVQDRGGSYEQY
J: TRBJ2-7
D: TRBD1
size: few
V: TRBV29-1

CDR3: ASSSWTSGGPREQY
J: TRBJ2-7
D: TRBD2
size: NA
V: TRBV7-6

CDR3: ATSSRGKLF
J: TRBJ1-4
D: NA
size: NA
V: TRBV15

CDR3: AISELGQGVEQY
J: TRBJ2-7
D: TRBD1
size: NA
V: TRBV10-3

CDR3: ASSLAWVAGAGELF
J: TRBJ2-2
D: TRBD2
size: NA
V: TRBV7-9

CDR3: ASRLGLAVYEQY
J: TRBJ2-7
D: TRBD2
size: NA
V: TRBV2

CDR3: ASSVLTGGRTEAF
J: TRBJ1-1
D: TRBD1
size: NA
V: TRBV5-8

CDR3: ATTLLAGVTDTQY
J: TRBJ2-3
D: TRBD2
size: NA
V: TRBV7-9

CDR3: ASAGTGGQGNTIY
J: TRBJ1-3
D: TRBD1
size: NA
V: TRBV9

CDR3: ASSLGDSSYEQY
J: TRBJ2-7
D: TRBD1
size: NA
V: TRBV5-1

CDR3: ASSDAGRGETQY
J: TRBJ2-5
D: NA
size: NA
V: TRBV9

CDR3: ASSFTQQVLLT
J: TRBJ1-2
D: NA
size: NA
V: TRBV5-8

CDR3: ASSPQGARGAF
J: TRBJ1-1
D: TRBD1
size: NA
V: TRBV19

CDR3: ASSPGTGIVGNSYEQY
J: TRBJ2-7
D: TRBD1
size: NA
V: TRBV18

CDR3: ASSFGAGQRNSPLH
J: TRBJ1-6
D: TRBD1
size: NA
V: TRBV5-6

CDR3: ASSLRGVYEQY
J: TRBJ2-7
D: NA
size: NA
V: TRBV5-1

CDR3: ASTREYYGYT
J: TRBJ1-2
D: NA
size: NA
V: TRBV19

CDR3: ASSPRPGTTFTDTQY
J: TRBJ2-3
D: NA
size: NA
V: TRBV7-8

CDR3: ASSLRDKNYGYT
J: TRBJ1-2
D: NA
size: NA
V: TRBV6-5

CDR3: ASSHALRGFNEKLF
J: TRBJ1-4
D: NA
size: medium-sized
V: TRBV4-1

CDR3: ASSYRGHEQF
J: TRBJ2-1
D: TRBD1
size: NA
V: TRBV9

CDR3: ASTQLRSSGNTIY
J: TRBJ1-3
D: NA
size: NA
V: TRBV19

CDR3: ASRKTVMNTEAF
J: TRBJ1-1
D: NA
size: NA
V: TRBV6-1

CDR3: ASSGEGLTDTQY
J: TRBJ2-3
D: TRBD2
size: NA
V: TRBV7-9

CDR3: ASSQNAGPSYNEQF
J: TRBJ2-1
D: NA
size: NA
V: TRBV4-3

CDR3: ASSYMTGNTEAF
J: TRBJ1-1
D: NA
size: NA
V: TRBV6-6

CDR3: ASGRDTEAF
J: TRBJ1-1
D: NA
size: NA
V: TRBV6-1

CDR3: ASSEVWTGLIEAF
J: TRBJ1-1
D: TRBD1
size: NA
V: TRBV6-1

CDR3: ASSPSSTGVASQY
J: TRBJ2-5
D: TRBD1
size: NA
V: TRBV7-9

CDR3: ASSSQGGIEAF
J: TRBJ1-1
D: NA
size: NA
V: TRBV7-9

CDR3: ASSFRGRTEAF
J: TRBJ1-1
D: NA
size: once
V: TRBV5-1

CDR3: ASSSTGARADTQY
J: TRBJ2-3
D: TRBD1
size: NA
V: TRBV6-5

CDR3: ASSLGIENTEAF
J: TRBJ1-1
D: NA
size: once
V: TRBV4-2

CDR3: ASSAVGGSETQY
J: TRBJ2-5
D: NA
size: NA
V: TRBV9

CDR3: ASSLNGNYEQY
J: TRBJ2-7
D: NA
size: NA
V: TRBV5-1

CDR3: ASSLGYSRAVGTQY
J: TRBJ2-5
D: NA
size: NA
V: TRBV7-6

CDR3: ASSSEGQGSNEQY
J: TRBJ2-7
D: TRBD1
size: NA
V: TRBV28

CDR3: ASSTGQFYTEAF
J: TRBJ1-1
D: TRBD1
size: NA
V: TRBV6-5

CDR3: ASSLGPGQDNYGYT
J: TRBJ1-2
D: TRBD1
size: few
V: TRBV2